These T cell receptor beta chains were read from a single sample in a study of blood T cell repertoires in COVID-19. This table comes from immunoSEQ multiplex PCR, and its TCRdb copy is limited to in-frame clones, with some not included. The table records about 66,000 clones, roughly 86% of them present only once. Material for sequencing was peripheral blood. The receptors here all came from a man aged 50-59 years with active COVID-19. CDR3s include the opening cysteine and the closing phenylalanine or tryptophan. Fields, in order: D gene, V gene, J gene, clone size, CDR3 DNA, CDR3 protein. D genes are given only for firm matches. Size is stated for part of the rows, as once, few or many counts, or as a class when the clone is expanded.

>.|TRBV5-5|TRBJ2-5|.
TGTGCCAGCAGTTCTGGTGCAGGGCAAGAGACCCAGTACTTC
CASSSGAGQETQYF
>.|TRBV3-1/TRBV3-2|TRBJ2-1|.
TGTGCCAGCAGCCAAGATAAAAACAGCCTCTCCTACAATGAGCAGTTCTTC
CASSQDKNSLSYNEQFF
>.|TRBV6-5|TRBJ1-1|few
TGTGCCAGCAGCAATACAAGGAACACTGAAGCTTTCTTT
CASSNTRNTEAFF
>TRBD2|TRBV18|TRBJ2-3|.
TGCTACCTTGGGGGAGGGGCTAGCACAGATACGCAGTATTTT
CYLGGGASTDTQYF
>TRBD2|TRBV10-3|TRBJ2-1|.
TGTGCCATCAGCCCGGGCACTAGCGGGAGTGGTGGTGAGCAGTTCTTC
CAISPGTSGSGGEQFF
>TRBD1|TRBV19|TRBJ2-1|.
TGTGCCAGTAGTAAGGACAGGGGGACCTACAATGAGCAGTTCTTC
CASSKDRGTYNEQFF
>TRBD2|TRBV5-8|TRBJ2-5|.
TGTGCCAGCAGCTTGTCGGGACTAGCGGGAGAGACCCAGTACTTC
CASSLSGLAGETQYF
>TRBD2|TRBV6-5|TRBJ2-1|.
TGTGCCAGCAGTTACCGGGGCGGGAGGGCTCAAGAGCAGTTCTTC
CASSYRGGRAQEQFF
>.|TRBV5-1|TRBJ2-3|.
TGCGCCAGCAGCTTGGGGGCAACAGGGCTCCTCACAGATACGCAGTATTTT
CASSLGATGLLTDTQYF
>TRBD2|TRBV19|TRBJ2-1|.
TGTGCCAGTACTAGCGGGTATCCAGCGTACAATGAGCAGTTCTTC
CASTSGYPAYNEQFF
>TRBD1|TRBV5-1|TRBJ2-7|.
TGCGCCAGCAGCGCAACCGGGACAGGGAGGCGCGAGCAGTACTTC
CASSATGTGRREQYF
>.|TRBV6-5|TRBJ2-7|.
TGTGCCAGCAGTTCCTTCGGAAGGACAGCCTCCAACGAGCAGTACTTC
CASSSFGRTASNEQYF
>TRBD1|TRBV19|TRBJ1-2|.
TGTGCCAGTACCCACCCCCGGGACAGGGCGTATGGCTACACCTTC
CASTHPRDRAYGYTF
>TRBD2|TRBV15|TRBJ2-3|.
TGTGCCACCAGCAGAGATCTCACCGGGACTAGCGGCACAGATACGCAGTATTTT
CATSRDLTGTSGTDTQYF